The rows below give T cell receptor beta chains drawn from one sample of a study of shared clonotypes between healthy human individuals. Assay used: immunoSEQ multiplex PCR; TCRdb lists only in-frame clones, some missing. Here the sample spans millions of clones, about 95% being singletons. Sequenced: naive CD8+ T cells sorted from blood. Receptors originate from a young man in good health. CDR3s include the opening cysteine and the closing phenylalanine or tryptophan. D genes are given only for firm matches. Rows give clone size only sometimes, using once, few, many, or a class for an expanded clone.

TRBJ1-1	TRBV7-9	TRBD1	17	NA	TGTGCCAGCAGCTTAGGAGAGCCGGGGACAGTGAACACTGAAGCTTTCTTT	CASSLGEPGTVNTEAFF
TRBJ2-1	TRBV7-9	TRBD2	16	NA	TGTGCCAGCAGCTTAGCACGGGCTAGCGGGAGAGATGAGCAGTTCTTC	CASSLARASGRDEQFF
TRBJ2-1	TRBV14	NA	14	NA	TGTGCCAGCAGCCAAGAAACGGGGGCCCTTGAGCAGTTCTTC	CASSQETGALEQFF
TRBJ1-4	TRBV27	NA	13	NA	TGTGCCAGCAGTTGGGGCTCTGGTGAAAAACTGTTTTTT	CASSWGSGEKLFF
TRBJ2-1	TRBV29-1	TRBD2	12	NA	TGCAGCCAAGGGACTAGCGGGGGCGAGCAGTTCTTC	CSQGTSGGEQFF
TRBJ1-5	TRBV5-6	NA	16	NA	TGTGCCAGCAGCTTGGATTCCCAGGGAATAAATCAGCCCCAGCATTTT	CASSLDSQGINQPQHF
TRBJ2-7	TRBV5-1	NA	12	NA	TGCGCCAGCAGCTTGGCCGGCAACGAGCAGTACTTC	CASSLAGNEQYF
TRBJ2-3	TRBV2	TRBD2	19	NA	TGTGCCAGCAGTGAAAGCGGGGGGGCATCGAACCCTTATACAGATACGCAGTATTTT	CASSESGGASNPYTDTQYF
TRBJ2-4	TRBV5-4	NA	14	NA	TGTGCCAGCAGAGAGGACAGGGCGGGAGGAACCTTAAACTTC	CASREDRAGGTLNF
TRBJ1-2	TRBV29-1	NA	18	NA	TGCAGCGTTGAAGAAACACTGATCGGCGGGATATCTAACTATGGCTACACCTTC	CSVEETLIGGISNYGYTF
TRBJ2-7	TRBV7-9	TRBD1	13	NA	TGTGCCAGCAGCCAAACAGGGGGCTACGAGCAGTACTTC	CASSQTGGYEQYF
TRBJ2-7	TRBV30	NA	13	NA	TGTGCCTGGAGTGAAGGCCACTTAGGCGAGCAGTACTTC	CAWSEGHLGEQYF
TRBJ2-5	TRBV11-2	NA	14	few	TGTGCCAGCAGCTTACAAGGCCGCGGGGAGACCCAGTACTTC	CASSLQGRGETQYF
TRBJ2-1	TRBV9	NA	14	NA	TGTGCCAGCAGCCCCCTCTCCGGGATGAATGAGCAGTTCTTC	CASSPLSGMNEQFF
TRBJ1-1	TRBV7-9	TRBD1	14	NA	TGTGCCAGCAGCTTGGACAGGGGGCTAACTGAAGCTTTCTTT	CASSLDRGLTEAFF
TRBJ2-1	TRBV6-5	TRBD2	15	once	TGTGCCAGCAGTTTACTAGCGGAGGAGCCCGATGAGCAGTTCTTC	CASSLLAEEPDEQFF
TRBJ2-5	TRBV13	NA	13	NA	TGTGCCAGCAGCGCCACTGTGGGCGAGACCCAGTACTTC	CASSATVGETQYF
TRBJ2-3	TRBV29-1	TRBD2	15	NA	TGCAGCGTTGACCTAGCGGGGGGAGGCACAGATACGCAGTATTTT	CSVDLAGGGTDTQYF
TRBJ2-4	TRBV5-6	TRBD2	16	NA	TGTGCCAGCAGCGTCCCGGGACTAGCGGCCCAAAACATTCAGTACTTC	CASSVPGLAAQNIQYF
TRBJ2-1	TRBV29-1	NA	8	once	NA	CSVAEGIF
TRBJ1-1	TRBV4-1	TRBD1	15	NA	TGCGCCAGCAGCCAAGGGACAGGGGGAGACACTGAAGCTTTCTTT	CASSQGTGGDTEAFF
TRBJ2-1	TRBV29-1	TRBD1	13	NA	TGCAGCGTGAGACAGGGGGCCAGCAATGAGCAGTTCTTC	CSVRQGASNEQFF